The rows below give T cell receptor beta chains drawn from one sample of a study of early T cells in non-severe SARS-CoV-2 infection. TCRdb redid the calling of the 5' RACE reads with MiXCR, one entry per CDR3 protein. The data contain around 80,000 distinct CDR3 sequences, around 13% of them singletons. Specimen: whole blood. Source of these receptors: an adult who was a healthcare worker with PCR-confirmed SARS-CoV-2 infection or an uninfected control (not recorded which). Both conserved end residues are part of each CDR3. D genes are given only for firm matches. The listing skips clone size in some rows; elsewhere it reads once, few, many or a size class.

>TRBJ2-3|TRBV10-3|.|.
CAISRTGYPTDTQYF
TGTGCCATCAGCCGAACAGGTTATCCCACAGATACGCAGTATTTT
>TRBJ1-1|TRBV7-6|few|TRBD1
CASVRERGHVTEAFF
TGTGCCAGCGTTAGGGAGAGGGGGCACGTCACTGAAGCTTTCTTT
>TRBJ1-1|TRBV2|.|TRBD1
CASTLTGVNTEAFF
TGTGCCAGCACTTTAACAGGGGTGAACACTGAAGCTTTCTTT
>TRBJ2-5|TRBV7-9|few|TRBD1
CASSSQGQETQYF
TGTGCCAGCAGCTCACAGGGGCAAGAGACCCAGTACTTC
>TRBJ2-4|TRBV4-1|.|.
CASSQQRLAKNIQYF
TGCGCCAGCAGTCAACAAAGGCTAGCCAAAAACATTCAGTACTTC
>TRBJ1-4|TRBV9|few|TRBD1
CASSARQGSEKLFF
TGTGCCAGCAGCGCAAGACAGGGGAGTGAAAAACTGTTTTTT
>TRBJ2-1|TRBV2|many|.
CASSEGLTGEQFF
TGTGCCAGCAGTGAGGGACTCACCGGGGAGCAGTTCTTC
>TRBJ2-4|TRBV3-1|.|.
CASSQETGIGKNIQYF
TGTGCCAGCAGCCAAGAAACGGGGATCGGCAAAAACATTCAGTACTTC
>TRBJ2-7|TRBV5-1|.|.
CASGGRSEQYF
TGCGCCAGCGGCGGTCGAAGCGAGCAGTACTTC
>TRBJ1-4|TRBV7-3|many|.
CASSPGSGGKLFF
TGTGCCAGCAGCCCGGGGTCCGGTGGAAAACTGTTTTTT
>TRBJ2-7|TRBV29-1|few|.
CSVEDRGDYEQYF
TGCAGCGTTGAAGATCGGGGCGACTACGAGCAGTACTTC
>TRBJ1-2|TRBV6-5|.|.
CASSYTRAAGLYGYTF
TGTGCCAGCAGTTACACACGAGCGGCAGGCCTCTATGGCTACACCTTC
>TRBJ1-1|TRBV5-1|.|.
CASSLAETEKAFF
TGCGCCAGCAGCTTGGCAGAGACAGAGAAAGCTTTCTTT
>TRBJ2-1|TRBV2|few|.
CASSVGHNSYNEQFF
TGTGCCAGCAGCGTGGGGCATAACTCCTACAATGAGCAGTTCTTC
>TRBJ2-3|TRBV7-9|few|.
CASSLPTGDTQYF
TGTGCCAGCAGCTTACCGACAGGCGATACGCAGTATTTT
>TRBJ1-2|TRBV19|many|.
CASSIGDRQVYGYTF
TGTGCCAGTAGTATAGGCGATCGACAAGTCTATGGCTACACCTTC
>TRBJ2-5|TRBV6-6|many|TRBD2
CASSLALAGGQETQYF
TGTGCCAGCAGCCTGGCGCTAGCGGGGGGGCAAGAGACCCAGTACTTC
>TRBJ2-7|TRBV18|.|.
CASSPRADTSSYEQYF
TGTGCCAGCTCACCACGTGCAGATACCAGCTCCTACGAGCAGTACTTC
>TRBJ1-2|TRBV27|.|TRBD1
CASSPGQGVFGYTF
TGTGCCAGCAGTCCGGGACAGGGGGTGTTTGGCTACACCTTC
>TRBJ1-4|TRBV5-1|once|.
CASSLPVGGPMGEKLFF
TGCGCCAGCAGCTTGCCAGTAGGGGGGCCGATGGGTGAAAAACTGTTTTTT
>TRBJ1-2|TRBV9|few|TRBD1
CASSPRTGENYGYTF
TGTGCCAGCAGCCCCCGGACAGGGGAAAACTATGGCTACACCTTC
>TRBJ2-1|TRBV7-3|few|.
CASSPGSHYNEQFF
TGTGCCAGCAGCCCGGGATCCCACTACAATGAGCAGTTCTTC
>TRBJ1-2|TRBV5-1|.|.
CASSLEVGRRETYGYTF
TGCGCCAGCAGCTTGGAAGTAGGACGCCGAGAGACCTATGGCTACACCTTC
>TRBJ1-2|TRBV3-1|.|TRBD1
CASSPRQGGPYGYTF
TGTGCCAGCAGCCCAAGACAGGGAGGGCCCTATGGCTACACCTTC
>TRBJ2-1|TRBV28|.|TRBD2
CASTPGLAGSYNEQFF
TGTGCCAGCACCCCCGGACTAGCTGGGTCCTACAATGAGCAGTTCTTC
>TRBJ2-7|TRBV2|few|TRBD1
CASLDGQGPYEQYF
TGTGCCAGCCTCGACGGACAGGGTCCCTACGAGCAGTACTTC
>TRBJ2-1|TRBV2|many|.
CASKITTNSYNEQFF
TGTGCCAGCAAGATCACAACGAACTCCTACAATGAGCAGTTCTTC
>TRBJ2-5|TRBV29-1|many|.
CSVAGETQYF
TGCAGCGTTGCGGGGGAGACCCAGTACTTC
>TRBJ2-7|TRBV2|many|TRBD2
CASGREYEQYF
TGTGCCAGCGGGAGGGAGTACGAGCAGTACTTC
>TRBJ1-5|TRBV2|.|.
CASAELGSNQPQHF
TGTGCCAGCGCGGAGCTTGGCAGCAATCAGCCCCAGCATTTT
>TRBJ1-1|TRBV5-6|.|TRBD1
CASSWYRTGLEGAFF
TGTGCCAGCAGCTGGTATCGGACAGGGTTAGAGGGAGCTTTCTTT
>TRBJ2-5|TRBV5-4|.|TRBD2
CASSHGTSGRGAQETQYF
TGTGCCAGCAGCCACGGGACTAGCGGGAGGGGAGCCCAAGAGACCCAGTACTTC
>TRBJ2-7|TRBV7-2|many|.
CASSLVPSSYEQYF
TGTGCCAGCAGCTTAGTCCCCAGCTCCTACGAGCAGTACTTC
>TRBJ2-1|TRBV11-2|.|.
CASSLEISSYNEQFF
TGTGCCAGCAGCTTAGAGATAAGCTCCTACAATGAGCAGTTCTTC
>TRBJ2-5|TRBV7-9|.|TRBD1
CASSLYPRDREETQYF
TGTGCCAGCAGCTTATATCCCCGGGACAGAGAAGAGACCCAGTACTTC
>TRBJ2-1|TRBV7-2|few|TRBD1
CASSTMDRGPLDYNEQFF
TGTGCCAGCAGCACGATGGACAGGGGGCCTCTTGATTACAATGAGCAGTTCTTC
>TRBJ2-2|TRBV7-9|few|.
CASSLGSPRGLNTGELFF
TGTGCCAGCAGCTTAGGGAGCCCACGCGGATTGAACACCGGGGAGCTGTTTTTT
>TRBJ2-5|TRBV10-3|.|TRBD2
CAISAIAGGETQYF
TGTGCCATCAGTGCGATAGCGGGAGGTGAGACCCAGTACTTC
>TRBJ1-1|TRBV2|many|.
CASRSLKGLTEAFF
TGTGCCAGCAGGAGCCTTAAAGGTCTCACTGAAGCTTTCTTT
>TRBJ2-7|TRBV2|.|.
CASSEGVGEQYF
TGTGCCAGCAGTGAGGGGGTAGGCGAGCAGTACTTC
>TRBJ1-6|TRBV4-1|.|.
CASSLSLSPLHF
TGCGCCAGCAGCCTGAGTCTTTCACCCCTCCACTTT
>TRBJ2-3|TRBV11-2|many|.
CASSLRGTDTQYF
TGTGCCAGCAGCTTACGGGGCACAGATACGCAGTATTTT
>TRBJ1-6|TRBV7-3|.|TRBD1
CASSRTGNSPLHF
TGTGCCAGCAGCCGGACAGGGAATTCACCCCTCCACTTT
>TRBJ2-1|TRBV11-2|.|.
CASTSGRGSGNEQFF
TGTGCCAGCACCTCCGGGCGGGGCTCTGGCAATGAGCAGTTCTTC
>TRBJ2-1|TRBV23-1|.|.
CAPVLGQLYNEQFF
TGCGCCCCGGTGCTCGGGCAGTTATACAATGAGCAGTTCTTC
>TRBJ2-3|TRBV13|.|.
CASSSPPPGTDTQYF
TGTGCCAGCAGCTCCCCGCCCCCGGGAACAGATACGCAGTATTTT
>TRBJ2-7|TRBV6-5|few|TRBD1
CASSYSPTGSSYEQYF
TGTGCCAGCAGTTACTCGCCGACAGGGAGCTCCTACGAGCAGTACTTC
>TRBJ2-1|TRBV7-6|.|TRBD2
CASSGGGPVNEQFF
TGTGCCAGCAGCGGGGGAGGGCCGGTGAATGAGCAGTTCTTC
>TRBJ1-1|TRBV6-1|.|.
CASSVSTQGYGAEAFF
TGTGCCAGCAGTGTTTCTACCCAGGGGTATGGAGCTGAAGCTTTCTTT
>TRBJ1-6|TRBV6-5|many|.
CASSYTQGLESPLHF
TGTGCCAGCAGTTACACCCAGGGGTTGGAATCACCCCTCCACTTT
>TRBJ1-5|TRBV18|few|TRBD1
CASSVQGASNQPQHF
TGTGCCAGCTCAGTCCAGGGGGCCAGCAATCAGCCCCAGCATTTT